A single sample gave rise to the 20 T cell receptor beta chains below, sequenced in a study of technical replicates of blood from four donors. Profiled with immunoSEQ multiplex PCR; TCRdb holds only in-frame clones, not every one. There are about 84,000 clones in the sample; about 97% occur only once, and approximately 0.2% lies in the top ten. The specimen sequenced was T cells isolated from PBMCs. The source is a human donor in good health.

CDR3 protein: CASSPTGPEAFF. The CDR3 bases are TGTGCCAGTAGTCCGACAGGGCCTGAAGCTTTCTTT. V gene TRBV19 combines with J gene TRBJ1-1; 7 positions match TRBD1. The J segment lost 6 bases and the V segment lost 5 bases, leaving 3 bases of the junction unmatched. The CDR3 sequence is 12 residues long. Germline-derived CDR1 and CDR2 are LNHDA and SQIVND (reference sequence). The complete variable domain, with remaining parts taken from reference TRBV19 and TRBJ1-1, reads DGGITQSPKYLFRKEGQNVTLSCEQNLNHDAMYWYRQDPGQGLRLIYYSQIVNDFQKGDIAEGYSVSREKKESFPLTVTSAQKNPTAFYLCASSPTGPEAFFGQGTRLTVV.

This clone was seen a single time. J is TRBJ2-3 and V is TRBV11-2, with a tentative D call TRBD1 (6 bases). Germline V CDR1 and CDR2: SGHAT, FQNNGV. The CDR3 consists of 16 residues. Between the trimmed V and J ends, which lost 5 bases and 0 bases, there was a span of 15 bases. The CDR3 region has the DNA TGTGCCAGCAGCCCCTCCTGGGACACAAGCACAGATACGCAGTATTTT. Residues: CASSPSWDTSTDTQYF.

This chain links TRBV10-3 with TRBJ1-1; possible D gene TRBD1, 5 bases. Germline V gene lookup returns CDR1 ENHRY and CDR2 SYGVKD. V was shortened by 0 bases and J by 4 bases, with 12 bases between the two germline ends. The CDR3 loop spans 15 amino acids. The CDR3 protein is CAISESKQGVTEAFF. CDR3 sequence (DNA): TGTGCCATCAGTGAGTCGAAGCAGGGCGTCACTGAAGCTTTCTTT.

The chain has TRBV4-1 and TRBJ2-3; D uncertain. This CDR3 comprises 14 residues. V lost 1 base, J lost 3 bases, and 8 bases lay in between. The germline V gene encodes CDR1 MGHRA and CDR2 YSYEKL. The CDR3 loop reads CASSQVGKTDTQYF. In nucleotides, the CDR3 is TGCGCCAGCAGCCAAGTGGGCAAAACAGATACGCAGTATTTT.

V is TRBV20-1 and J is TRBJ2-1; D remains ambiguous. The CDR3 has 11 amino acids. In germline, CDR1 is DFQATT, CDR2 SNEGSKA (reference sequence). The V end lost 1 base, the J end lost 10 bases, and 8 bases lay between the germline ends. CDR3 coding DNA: TGCAGTGCTAGAGGACTCACCGAGCAGTTCTTC. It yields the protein CSARGLTEQFF.

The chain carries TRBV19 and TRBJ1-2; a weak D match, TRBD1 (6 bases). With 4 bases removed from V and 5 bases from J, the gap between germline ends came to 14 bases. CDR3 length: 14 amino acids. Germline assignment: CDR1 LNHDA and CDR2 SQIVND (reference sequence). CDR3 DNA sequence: TGTGCCAGTAGTACCAGGACAGCGATATATGGCTACACCTTC. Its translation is CASSTRTAIYGYTF.

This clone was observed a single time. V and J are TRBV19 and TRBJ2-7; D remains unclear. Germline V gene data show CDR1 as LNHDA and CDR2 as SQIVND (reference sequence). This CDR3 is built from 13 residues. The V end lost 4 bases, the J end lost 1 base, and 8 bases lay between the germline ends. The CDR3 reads CASSTRLSYEQYF. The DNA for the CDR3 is TGTGCCAGTAGTACCCGACTTTCCTACGAGCAGTACTTC.

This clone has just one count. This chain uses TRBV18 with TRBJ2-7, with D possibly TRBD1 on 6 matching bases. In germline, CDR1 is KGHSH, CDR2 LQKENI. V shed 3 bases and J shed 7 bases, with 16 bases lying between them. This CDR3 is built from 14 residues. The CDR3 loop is CASSPQGNPSEQYF. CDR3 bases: TGTGCCAGCTCACCCCAGGGGAACCCTTCGGAGCAGTACTTC. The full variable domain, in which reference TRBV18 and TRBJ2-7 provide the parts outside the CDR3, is NAGVMQNPRHLVRRRGQEARLRCSPMKGHSHVYWYRQLPEEGLKFMVYLQKENIIDESGMPKERFSAEFPKEGPSILRIQQVVRGDSAAYFCASSPQGNPSEQYFGPGTRLTVT.

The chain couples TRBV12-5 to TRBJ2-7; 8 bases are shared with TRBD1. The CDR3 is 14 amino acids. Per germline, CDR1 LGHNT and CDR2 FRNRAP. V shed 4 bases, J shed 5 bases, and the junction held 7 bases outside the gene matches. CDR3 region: CASGYGTGHDEQYF. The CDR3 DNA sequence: TGTGCTAGTGGTTACGGGACAGGACACGACGAGCAGTACTTC. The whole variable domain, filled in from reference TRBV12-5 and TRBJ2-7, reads DARVTQTPRHKVTEMGQEVTMRCQPILGHNTVFWYRQTMMQGLELLAYFRNRAPLDDSGMPKDRFSAEMPDATLATLKIQPSEPRDSAVYFCASGYGTGHDEQYFGPGTRLTVT.

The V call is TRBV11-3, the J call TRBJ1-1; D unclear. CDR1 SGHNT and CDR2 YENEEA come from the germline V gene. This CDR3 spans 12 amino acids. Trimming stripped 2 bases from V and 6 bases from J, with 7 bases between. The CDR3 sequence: CASSLNRAEAFF. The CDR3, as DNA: TGTGCCAGCAGCTTAAATCGGGCTGAAGCTTTCTTT.

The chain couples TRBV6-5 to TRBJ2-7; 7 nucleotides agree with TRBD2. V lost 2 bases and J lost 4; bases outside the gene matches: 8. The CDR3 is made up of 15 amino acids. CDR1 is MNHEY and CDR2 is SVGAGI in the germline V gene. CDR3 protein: CASSYDSGGGYEQYF. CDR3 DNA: TGTGCCAGCAGTTACGACTCGGGAGGCGGTTACGAGCAGTACTTC.

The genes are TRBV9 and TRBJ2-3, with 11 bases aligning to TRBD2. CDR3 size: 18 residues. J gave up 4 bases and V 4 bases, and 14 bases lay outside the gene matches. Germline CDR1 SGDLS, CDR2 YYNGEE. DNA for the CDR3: TGTGCCAGCAGCATCTCCAGCAATAGCGGGGGGGCCCCAGATACGCAGTATTTT. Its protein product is CASSISSNSGGAPDTQYF.

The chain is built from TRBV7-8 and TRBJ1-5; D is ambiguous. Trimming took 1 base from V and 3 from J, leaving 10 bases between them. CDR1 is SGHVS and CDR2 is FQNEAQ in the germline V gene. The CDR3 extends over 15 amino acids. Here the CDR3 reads CASSLEQLTNQPQHF. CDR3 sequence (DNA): TGTGCCAGCAGCTTAGAACAGCTTACCAATCAGCCCCAGCATTTT.

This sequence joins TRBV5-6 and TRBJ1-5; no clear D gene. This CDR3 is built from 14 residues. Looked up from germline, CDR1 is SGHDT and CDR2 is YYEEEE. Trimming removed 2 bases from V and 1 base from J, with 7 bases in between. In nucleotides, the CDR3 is TGTGCCAGCAGCTTTTTCGGGAGCAATCAGCCCCAGCATTTT. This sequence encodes CASSFFGSNQPQHF. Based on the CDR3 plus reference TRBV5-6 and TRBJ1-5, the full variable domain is DAGVTQSPTHLIKTRGQQVTLRCSPKSGHDTVSWYQQALGQGPQFIFQYYEEEERQRGNFPDRFSGHQFPNYSSELNVNALLLGDSALYLCASSFFGSNQPQHFGDGTRLSIL.

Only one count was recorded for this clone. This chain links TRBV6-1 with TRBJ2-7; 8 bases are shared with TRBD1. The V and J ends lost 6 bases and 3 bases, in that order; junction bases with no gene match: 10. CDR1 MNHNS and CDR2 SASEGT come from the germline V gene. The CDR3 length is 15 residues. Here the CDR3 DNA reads TGTGCCAGCAGAGCCGTCCAGGGGGCGGACTACGAGCAGTACTTC. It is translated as CASRAVQGADYEQYF.

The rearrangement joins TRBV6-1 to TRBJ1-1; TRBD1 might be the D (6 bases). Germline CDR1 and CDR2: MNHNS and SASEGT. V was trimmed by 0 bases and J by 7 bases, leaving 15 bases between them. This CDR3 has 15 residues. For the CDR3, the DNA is TGTGCCAGCAGTGAAGCGGGACAATCCCCCATTGAAGCTTTCTTT. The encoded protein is CASSEAGQSPIEAFF.

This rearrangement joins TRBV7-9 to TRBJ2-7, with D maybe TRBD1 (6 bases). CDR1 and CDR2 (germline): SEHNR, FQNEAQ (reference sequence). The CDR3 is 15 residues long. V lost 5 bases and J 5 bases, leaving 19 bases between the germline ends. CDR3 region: CASSHRDIPTDEQYF. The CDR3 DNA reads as TGTGCCAGCAGCCACCGGGACATCCCAACGGACGAGCAGTACTTC.

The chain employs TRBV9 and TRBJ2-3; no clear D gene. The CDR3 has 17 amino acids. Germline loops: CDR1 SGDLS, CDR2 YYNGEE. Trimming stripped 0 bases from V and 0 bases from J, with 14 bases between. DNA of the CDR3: TGTGCCAGCAGCGTAGCAGAGCGTCGTTTTAGCACAGATACGCAGTATTTT. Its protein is CASSVAERRFSTDTQYF.

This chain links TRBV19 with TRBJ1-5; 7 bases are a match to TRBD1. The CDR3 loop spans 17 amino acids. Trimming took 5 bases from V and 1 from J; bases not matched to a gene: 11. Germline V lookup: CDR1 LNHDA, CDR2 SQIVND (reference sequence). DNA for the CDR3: TGTGCCAGTAGTTCGCGGACAGGAGATTTGAGCAATCAGCCCCAGCATTTT. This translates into CASSSRTGDLSNQPQHF.

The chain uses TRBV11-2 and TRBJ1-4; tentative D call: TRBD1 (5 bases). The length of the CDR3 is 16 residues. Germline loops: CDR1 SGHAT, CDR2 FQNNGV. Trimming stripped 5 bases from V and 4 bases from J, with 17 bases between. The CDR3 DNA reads TGTGCCAGCAGCCTCCTGAAGGGGAAGAATAATGAAAAACTGTTTTTT. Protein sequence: CASSLLKGKNNEKLFF.